Below, one T cell receptor (beta chain) is given with its context. Antigen unknown. This specimen comes from a study of CD4 T cells in relation to SARS-CoV-2 and coronaviruses. The overall study: TCR beta CDR3s were sequenced after 10-day antigen culture of PBMCs.

The CDR3 sequence is 13 residues long. CDR1 and CDR2 (germline): SGHAT, FQNNGV. V was trimmed by 5 bases and J by 10 bases, leaving 17 bases between them. Measured with immunoSEQ multiplex PCR; TCRdb has only the in-frame clones, and not every one. The table has around 20,000 clones, roughly 77% seen once. The unexposed donors gave CD4+ T cells in 2011-2018, prior to COVID-19. CD4+ T cells were isolated from the cells after more than 8 days of culture. Testing used SARS-CoV-2 S/N and four cold-coronavirus spikes on unexposed-donor CD4+ T cells, cells permitting. V usage is TRBV11-2 and J usage is TRBJ1-1; D remains ambiguous. Sequenced material: CD4+ T cells from PBMCs, cultured in vitro. This receptor was obtained from a human donor in good health. This chain's CDR3 is CASSKGGVGRAFF. CDR3 DNA sequence: TGTGCCAGCAGCAAAGGCGGGGTCGGGAGAGCTTTCTTT.